A single sample is the source of the 18 T cell receptor beta chains below, sequenced in a study of blood T cell repertoires in COVID-19. Profiling relied on immunoSEQ multiplex PCR, and the TCRdb table lists in-frame clones only, not all of them. The sample consists of tens of thousands of clones, roughly 80% of them appearing once. Material for sequencing was peripheral blood. These receptors were taken from a human donor in a cohort sampled during active COVID-19.

This clone was observed a few times. The chain has TRBV28 and TRBJ2-1, with TRBD1 as a possible D gene (5 bases). The CDR3 consists of 14 residues. Trimming shortened V by 6 bases and J by 5 bases, and 14 bases separated the two germline ends. Per the germline V gene, CDR1 is MDHEN and CDR2 is SYDVKM. CDR3 coding DNA: TGTGCCAGCAGATATAATCGACAGAACAATGAGCAGTTCTTC. Its protein product is CASRYNRQNNEQFF.

The genes are TRBV12-2 and TRBJ2-7; the D call TRBD1 from the table was never checked on the DNA. TRBV12-2 is noted as a pseudogene. There are 22 residues in the CDR3. CDR3 in DNA: TGTGCAAGTCGCTTAGGGCTCTACACGGGGGACAGGGAGGAAGTGTTGGGCTACGAGCAGTACTTC. It specifies CASRLGLYTGDREEVLGYEQYF.

The genes are TRBV30 and TRBJ2-3, with 8 bases fitting TRBD2. J lost 1 base, V lost 3 bases, and 15 bases had no gene match. The CDR3 is made up of 18 amino acids. CDR1 is GTSNPN and CDR2 is SVGIG in the germline V gene (reference sequence). CDR3 sequence: CAWSPLAGGTLGTDTQYF. CDR3 sequence (DNA): TGTGCCTGGAGCCCTCTGGCGGGGGGTACGCTAGGCACAGATACGCAGTATTTT.

The chain uses TRBV9 and TRBJ2-1; 9 bases are a match to TRBD2. The CDR3 consists of 16 residues. V shed 4 bases, J shed 7 bases, and the junction held 12 bases outside the gene matches. Looked up from germline, CDR1 is SGDLS and CDR2 is YYNGEE. CDR3 coding DNA: TGTGCCAGCAGCCCCCCCCGGGCTAGCGGGATAAATGAGCAGTTCTTC. Residues: CASSPPRASGINEQFF.

The CDR3: CASSGGRALNEQYF. The CDR3 DNA reads TGTGCCAGCAGCGGCGGGAGGGCTTTGAACGAGCAGTACTTC. The rearrangement links TRBV28 to TRBJ2-7; TRBD2 matches 9 bases. The V and J ends lost 6 bases and 5 bases, in that order; junction bases with no gene match: 8. The CDR3 length is 14 residues. Germline V lookup: CDR1 MDHEN, CDR2 SYDVKM.

The CDR3 nucleotides read TGCAGCGCCGGGGTACTAGGAGAGACCCAGTACTTC. Its translation is CSAGVLGETQYF. This chain uses TRBV29-1 with TRBJ2-5; a possible D gene is TRBD2 (5 bases). Germline V gene data show CDR1 as SQVTM and CDR2 as ANQGSEA. Trimming left V 7 bases short and J 4 bases short, with 13 bases between. CDR3 size: 12 residues.

V and J are TRBV7-2 and TRBJ2-1; 7 bases align to TRBD2. Germline V CDR1 and CDR2: SGHTA, FQGNSA. The CDR3 is 16 residues long. The J segment lost 2 bases and the V segment lost 1 base, leaving 5 bases of the junction unmatched. CDR3 sequence: CASSLEGGSPYNEQFF. In nucleotides, the CDR3 is TGTGCCAGCAGCTTAGAAGGCGGGAGTCCCTACAATGAGCAGTTCTTC.

J is TRBJ2-5 and V is TRBV12-3 or TRBV12-4; D uncertain. The CDR3 is made up of 13 amino acids. V was trimmed by 5 bases and J by 3 bases, leaving 10 bases between them. The CDR3: CASSPWQKETQYF. In DNA, the CDR3 is TGTGCCAGCAGTCCCTGGCAGAAAGAGACCCAGTACTTC.

The V gene is TRBV30, the J gene TRBJ1-1, with 7 bases matching TRBD1. The junction had 12 bases not matched to a gene; V was cut back by 1 base and J by 4 bases. Germline CDR1 reads GTSNPN; CDR2 reads SVGIG (reference sequence). CDR3 length equals 16 residues. The CDR3 nucleotides are TGTGCCTGGAGTGGGGGGATGGCAGGGGGGATCACTGAAGCTTTCTTT. Translation gives CAWSGGMAGGITEAFF. The whole variable domain, remainder taken from reference TRBV30 and TRBJ1-1, is SQTIHQWPATLVQPVGSPLSLECTVEGTSNPNLYWYRQAAGRGLQLLFYSVGIGQISSEVPQNLSASRPQDRQFILSSKKLLLSDSGFYLCAWSGGMAGGITEAFFGQGTRLTVV.

This clone was seen only a few times. V gene TRBV5-6 combines with J gene TRBJ2-7; the D gene is possibly TRBD2 (5 bases). With 2 bases removed from V and 9 bases from J, the gap between germline ends came to 15 bases. Per germline, CDR1 SGHDT and CDR2 YYEEEE. This CDR3 region has 13 residues. The DNA of the CDR3 is TGTGCCAGCAGCTTTGCGGCAACGGGGAGGCAGTACTTC. It codes for CASSFAATGRQYF.

V gene TRBV19 combines with J gene TRBJ2-2, with 9 bases fitting TRBD1. Losses at the gene ends were 4 bases for V and 4 bases for J; bases not matched to a gene: 4. CDR1 is LNHDA, CDR2 SQIVND, per germline (reference sequence). The CDR3 sequence is 15 residues long. The CDR3 loop is CASSTGQGITGELFF. Here the CDR3 DNA reads TGTGCCAGTAGTACGGGACAGGGAATCACCGGGGAGCTGTTTTTT.

The chain recombines TRBV27 with TRBJ1-2; 9 bases agree with TRBD1. This CDR3 has 13 amino acids. CDR1 and CDR2 from the germline V gene are MNHEY and SMNVEV (reference sequence). V shed 6 bases, J shed 4 bases, and the junction held 3 bases outside the gene matches. Here the CDR3 reads CASRRTGAYGYTF. For the CDR3, the DNA is TGTGCCAGCAGAAGGACAGGGGCCTATGGCTACACCTTC.

This clone was seen only a few times. The gene calls are TRBV2 and TRBJ2-3, with 10 bases that match TRBD2. This CDR3 region has 15 residues. Germline trimming cut 1 base from V and 3 bases from J; bases unmatched to any gene: 1. Germline V gene data show CDR1 as SNHLY and CDR2 as FYNNEI. CDR3 loop: CASSEGAGGTDTQYF. The DNA of the CDR3 is TGTGCCAGCAGTGAAGGAGCGGGGGGGACAGATACGCAGTATTTT.

CDR3 coding DNA: TGTGCCAGCAGCTTTGGGACTAGCGGGGTTTACGGCCAGTACTTC. Translated: CASSFGTSGVYGQYF. The genes are TRBV7-2 and TRBJ2-7; TRBD2 matches at 13 bases. The CDR3 length is 15 residues. The V gene end was trimmed by 3 bases and the J gene end by 10 bases; junction bases not matched to a gene: 9. CDR1 and CDR2 from the germline V gene are SGHTA and FQGNSA. Looking up the rest from reference TRBV7-2 and TRBJ2-7 gives the full variable domain: GAGVSQSPSNKVTEKGKDVELRCDPISGHTALYWYRQSLGQGLEFLIYFQGNSAPDKSGLPSDRFSAERTGGSVSTLTIQRTQQEDSAVYLCASSFGTSGVYGQYFGPGTRLTVT.

The chain is built from TRBV4-3 and TRBJ2-1; 7 nucleotides match TRBD1. The CDR3 extends over 13 amino acids. Trimming cost V 4 bases and J 8 bases; bases outside gene matches: 5. From germline, CDR1 is LGHNA and CDR2 YSLEER. DNA for the CDR3: TGCGCCAGCAGCCTTCCAGGGGGTCATGAGCAGTTCTTC. It is translated as CASSLPGGHEQFF.

The chain recombines TRBV25-1 with TRBJ2-7; 8 positions match TRBD2. J was trimmed by 2 bases and V by 5 bases; bases with no gene match: 8. The germline gives CDR1 MGHDK, CDR2 SYGVNS. The CDR3 is 15 amino acids. Here the CDR3 DNA reads TGTGCCAGCAGTCCTGCGGCGGGAGGCCCCTACGAGCAGTACTTC. As protein: CASSPAAGGPYEQYF.

This clone is a singleton in its sample. The chain links TRBV6-2 or TRBV6-3 to TRBJ2-5; a weak D match, TRBD2 (5 bases). The germline CDR1 and CDR2 sequences are MNHEY and SVGEGT. There are 13 residues in the CDR3. Trimming pared 6 bases from V and 9 bases from J, leaving 17 bases between. As DNA, the CDR3 is TGTGCCAGCAGCCTAGTCAACTCCGGGGCCCAGTACTTC. Translation gives CASSLVNSGAQYF.

This chain joins TRBV5-1 and TRBJ2-1; D is possibly TRBD2 (6 bases). This CDR3 is built from 15 residues. V lost 3 bases and J 0 bases, leaving 10 bases between the germline ends. The germline CDR1 and CDR2 sequences are SGHRS and YFSETQ. The CDR3 bases are TGCGCCAGCAGCTCTAGCGACAGCTCCTACAATGAGCAGTTCTTC. Its translation is CASSSSDSSYNEQFF.